Below are 27 T cell receptor beta chains sequenced from a single sample in a study of blood T cell repertoires in COVID-19. Assay: immunoSEQ multiplex PCR; the TCRdb copy retains only in-frame clones and omits some. The table includes 180,000 or so clones, approximately 80% detected once. Sample: PBMCs or T cells enriched from blood (not recorded which). These receptors all stem from a man aged 45-65 years who had recovered from COVID-19.

The chain uses TRBV19 and TRBJ2-5; possible D gene TRBD1, 5 bases. The germline gives CDR1 LNHDA, CDR2 SQIVND (reference sequence). The CDR3 extends over 13 amino acids. The V end was cut by 3 bases, the J end by 2 bases, with 7 bases between. The CDR3 here is CASSMTVQETQYF. Here the CDR3 DNA reads TGTGCCAGTAGTATGACAGTTCAAGAGACCCAGTACTTC.

This clone was picked up a small number of times. V usage is TRBV5-1 and J usage is TRBJ1-3; tentative D call: TRBD1 (6 bases). The germline V gene encodes CDR1 SGHRS and CDR2 YFSETQ. The CDR3 extends over 16 amino acids. V gave up 1 base and J gave up 2 bases, with 13 bases separating them. CDR3 DNA sequence: TGCGCCAGCAGCTTGCGGGGGGCGCAGGCTGGAAACACCATATATTTT. Protein sequence: CASSLRGAQAGNTIYF.

This sequence joins TRBV28 and TRBJ1-2; D not certain. Deletions cut 10 bases from V and 6 bases from J, with 9 bases between. The CDR3 covers 10 residues. Germline V gene lookup returns CDR1 MDHEN and CDR2 SYDVKM. The CDR3 DNA sequence: TGTGCCACCTCGTACAATGGCTACACCTTC. Its protein is CATSYNGYTF.

The gene calls are TRBV28 and TRBJ1-3; TRBD1 matches at 9 bases. With 0 bases clipped from V and 4 bases from J, the junction kept 4 bases outside the gene matches. Per germline, CDR1 MDHEN and CDR2 SYDVKM. The CDR3 covers 16 residues. CDR3: CASSLWDRGSGNTIYF. The CDR3 coding sequence is TGTGCCAGCAGTTTATGGGACAGGGGATCGGGAAACACCATATATTTT.

The V call is TRBV19, the J call TRBJ1-5; no clear D. Germline lookup yields CDR1 LNHDA and CDR2 SQIVND (reference sequence). Trimming left V 7 bases short and J 10 bases short, with 14 bases between. The CDR3 runs 12 residues. The DNA of the CDR3 is TGTGCCAGTACTTCCCGGTTTTCTCCCCAGCATTTT. Translated, it gives CASTSRFSPQHF.

The chain couples TRBV9 to TRBJ2-3; 8 positions match TRBD2. Germline V lookup: CDR1 SGDLS, CDR2 YYNGEE. There are 16 residues in the CDR3. V dropped 3 bases and J dropped 0; count of bases not matched to a gene: 6. CDR3 bases: TGTGCCAGCAGCGAAACGGCTAGCGGGAGCACAGATACGCAGTATTTT. Translation gives CASSETASGSTDTQYF.

V usage is TRBV6-2 or TRBV6-3 and J usage is TRBJ2-3; no firm D call. CDR1 and CDR2 from the germline V gene are MNHEY and SVGEGT. The V end was cut by 4 bases, the J end by 4 bases, with 15 bases between. The CDR3 totals 15 residues. Written as DNA, the CDR3 is TGTGCCAGCAGTTCCGGCGGAGATGGCCCAGATACGCAGTATTTT. Protein product: CASSSGGDGPDTQYF.

The chain carries TRBV7-8 and TRBJ2-5; a possible D gene is TRBD1 (6 bases). Looked up from germline, CDR1 is SGHVS and CDR2 is FQNEAQ. V shed 3 bases and J shed 3 bases, with 20 bases lying between them. The CDR3 is made up of 17 amino acids. The CDR3 DNA sequence: TGTGCCAGCAGCTTTGGGTTTGCCAGGGGCAAGAAAGAGACCCAGTACTTC. Translation gives CASSFGFARGKKETQYF.

V gene TRBV6-5 combines with J gene TRBJ1-5; 7 positions match TRBD1. The CDR3 has 13 residues. Germline V lookup: CDR1 MNHEY, CDR2 SVGAGI. The ends lost 6 bases at V and 11 bases at J; junction bases unmatched: 10. CDR3 amino acids: CASSLGGRTTQHF. Here the CDR3 DNA reads TGTGCCAGCAGCCTAGGGGGCAGGACGACCCAGCATTTT.

V usage is TRBV28 and J usage is TRBJ2-3; 11 nucleotides line up with TRBD2. From germline, CDR1 is MDHEN and CDR2 SYDVKM. The junction had 8 bases not matched to a gene; V was cut back by 1 base and J by 2 bases. The CDR3 is made up of 18 amino acids. The CDR3 DNA sequence: TGTGCCAGCAGTTTATTGTTAGCGGGGGGGATCTCCACAGATACGCAGTATTTT. Protein product: CASSLLLAGGISTDTQYF.

The chain joins TRBV6-2 or TRBV6-3 to TRBJ2-5, with D possibly TRBD2 on 6 matching bases. Germline lookup yields CDR1 MNHEY and CDR2 SVGEGT. Between the trimmed V and J ends, which lost 5 bases and 4 bases, there was a span of 14 bases. This CDR3 is built from 14 residues. Written as DNA, the CDR3 is TGTGCCAGCAGTAGGGAGGAGGCCCGAGAGACCCAGTACTTC. Translated: CASSREEARETQYF.

V usage is TRBV6-5 and J usage is TRBJ2-7; possible D gene TRBD1, 5 bases. Germline V gene sequence: CDR1 MNHEY, CDR2 SVGAGI. The CDR3 has 14 amino acids. Trimming took off 0 bases at V and 2 bases at J, with 8 bases between the two ends. This CDR3 reads CASSYSPGTYEQYF. As DNA, the CDR3 is TGTGCCAGCAGTTACTCACCAGGGACCTACGAGCAGTACTTC.

J is TRBJ1-2 and V is TRBV19, with 9 bases that match TRBD1. Trimming at V came to 3 bases and at J to 4 bases, leaving 6 bases not matched to a gene. CDR1 LNHDA and CDR2 SQIVND come from the germline V gene (reference sequence). The CDR3 covers 15 residues. CDR3 bases: TGTGCCAGTAGTATCCAGGGACAGGGAGGCTATGGCTACACCTTC. Its protein product is CASSIQGQGGYGYTF.

The chain combines TRBV14 with TRBJ2-2; TRBD2 is a possible D gene (5 bases). Trimming took 1 base from V and 5 from J, leaving 11 bases between them. The CDR3 has 15 amino acids. Germline-derived CDR1 and CDR2 are SGHDN and FVKESK. CDR3 in DNA: TGTGCCAGCAGCCAAGCTAGAGTAGCGACCGGGGAGCTGTTTTTT. Amino acids: CASSQARVATGELFF.

The chain employs TRBV12-3 or TRBV12-4 and TRBJ1-1, with a possible D match to TRBD1 (6 bases). CDR3 length equals 13 residues. V was cut by 1 base and J by 4 bases, with 7 bases left in between. In nucleotides, the CDR3 is TGTGCCAGCAGTTTAGACAGGGCCACTGAAGCTTTCTTT. Protein product: CASSLDRATEAFF.

This clone was picked up a small number of times. The rearrangement joins TRBV10-1 to TRBJ2-1; no definite D call. There are 15 residues in the CDR3. Germline-derived CDR1 and CDR2 are WNHNN and SYGVQD (reference sequence). V shed 1 base and J shed 6 bases, with 13 bases lying between them. CDR3 sequence: CASSEYGLNLNEQFF. The CDR3 bases are TGCGCCAGCAGTGAGTATGGGCTAAATCTCAATGAGCAGTTCTTC.

The chain recombines TRBV6-1 with TRBJ2-1, with D possibly being TRBD2 (5 bases). V lost 4 bases and J 6 bases, leaving 7 bases between the germline ends. The germline gives CDR1 MNHNS, CDR2 SASEGT. This CDR3 is 12 amino acids long. CDR3 region: CASSVLGNEQFF. CDR3 sequence (DNA): TGTGCCAGCAGTGTACTAGGCAATGAGCAGTTCTTC.

The chain has TRBV12-2 and TRBJ2-4; no check of the table's D call, TRBD2, against the DNA was made. TRBV12-2 is shown as a pseudogene. The CDR3 extends over 17 amino acids. The CDR3 DNA is TGTGCAAGTCGCCGCGGTTCTAGCGGGTTAGCCAAAAACATTCAGTACTTC. The encoded protein is CASRRGSSGLAKNIQYF.

The J gene is TRBJ2-7, the V gene TRBV14; 10 bases are shared with TRBD2. The CDR3 runs to 18 residues. CDR1 SGHDN and CDR2 FVKESK come from the germline V gene. With 5 bases clipped from V and 7 bases from J, the junction kept 20 bases outside the gene matches. The CDR3 sequence: CASSASGRFLAGVDEQYF. The CDR3 DNA follows: TGTGCCAGCAGCGCCTCCGGAAGGTTCCTAGCGGGAGTGGATGAGCAGTACTTC.

The genes are TRBV24-1 and TRBJ2-5; 9 nucleotides agree with TRBD1. The germline V gene encodes CDR1 KGHDR and CDR2 SFDVKD. The CDR3 loop spans 14 amino acids. J lost 5 bases, V lost 7 bases, and 7 bases had no gene match. The CDR3 DNA sequence: TGTGCCACCAGCACAGGGGGCGTGGGGGAGACCCAGTACTTC. Translation: CATSTGGVGETQYF.

The chain has TRBV19 and TRBJ1-5; D is unresolved. V was pared by 3 bases and J by 9 bases, with 12 bases between. CDR1 and CDR2 from the germline V gene are LNHDA and SQIVND (reference sequence). The CDR3 length is 13 residues. The CDR3 sequence: CASSIVSGGPQHF. The CDR3 DNA follows: TGTGCCAGTAGTATCGTCTCGGGTGGGCCCCAGCATTTT.

The chain is built from TRBV12-3 or TRBV12-4 and TRBJ2-7, with no clear D. CDR3 length equals 12 residues. V shed 1 base and J shed 5 bases, with 6 bases lying between them. The CDR3 DNA follows: TGTGCCAGCAGTTTAGTCAGTAACGAGCAGTACTTC. It codes for CASSLVSNEQYF.

The chain couples TRBV29-1 to TRBJ2-7, with D tentatively TRBD1 (5 bases). The V end was cut by 4 bases, the J end by 6 bases, with 16 bases between. Per the germline V gene, CDR1 is SQVTM and CDR2 is ANQGSEA. The CDR3 has 13 residues. CDR3: CSVVHQGKSEQYF. In DNA, the CDR3 is TGCAGCGTTGTGCATCAGGGTAAAAGCGAGCAGTACTTC.

V and J are TRBV19 and TRBJ1-1; D call uncertain. In germline, CDR1 is LNHDA, CDR2 SQIVND (reference sequence). This CDR3 has 11 residues. Trimming stripped 8 bases from V and 1 base from J, with 5 bases between. Written as DNA, the CDR3 is TGTGCCAGTTCTAAGAACACTGAAGCTTTCTTT. Residues: CASSKNTEAFF.

The CDR3: CASSERSHEQFF. The CDR3 nucleotides are TGCGCCAGCAGTGAAAGGAGCCATGAGCAGTTCTTC. The J gene is TRBJ2-1, the V gene TRBV10-2; D unresolved. The germline V and J ends were trimmed by 3 bases and 8 bases, with 8 bases remaining between them. CDR1 and CDR2 (germline): WSHSY, SAAADI. CDR3 size: 12 residues.

The CDR3 loop is CASSLSPQGETQYF. The CDR3 DNA follows: TGTGCCAGCAGCTTATCACCACAGGGGGAGACCCAGTACTTC. V is TRBV7-8 and J is TRBJ2-5; the match to TRBD1 covers 7 bases. The trim removed 2 bases at V and 5 bases at J, leaving 5 bases unmatched. Germline CDR1 reads SGHVS; CDR2 reads FQNEAQ. CDR3 size: 14 residues.

The rearrangement uses TRBV19 and TRBJ1-2, with D tentatively TRBD1 (6 bases). Germline V gene lookup returns CDR1 LNHDA and CDR2 SQIVND (reference sequence). The ends were cut back, 3 bases at V and 5 bases at J, with 16 bases in the middle. The CDR3 is made up of 15 amino acids. The CDR3 DNA reads as TGTGCCAGTAGTATGGGCAGGGGCACTCTGTATGGCTACACCTTC. Encoded protein: CASSMGRGTLYGYTF.